This is a list of T cell receptor beta chains from one sample in a study of cytomegalovirus exposure and HLA in healthy donors. Measured with immunoSEQ multiplex PCR; TCRdb has only the in-frame clones, and not every one. Of about 120,000 clones listed, around 67% are singletons. The sequenced sample consisted of PBMCs. These TCRs come from a woman between 40 and 55 years old in good health and CMV-seronegative. Both conserved end residues are part of each CDR3. Each record gives: V gene, J gene, D gene, clone size, CDR3 protein, CDR3 DNA. The D gene is left open where the match is weak. Expanded clones are given a class, and other clones once, few, many or no size at all.

V: TRBV28
J: TRBJ2-1
D: TRBD2
size: .
CDR3: CASSTLGLAGPGEQFF
DNA: TGTGCCAGCAGTACACTGGGACTAGCGGGGCCGGGCGAGCAGTTCTTC

V: TRBV10-3
J: TRBJ1-2
D: TRBD1
size: .
CDR3: CAISTGTGVSGYTF
DNA: TGTGCCATCAGTACCGGGACAGGGGTTAGTGGCTACACCTTC

V: TRBV7-9
J: TRBJ2-1
D: TRBD2
size: once
CDR3: CASSLGSGSFSYNEQFF
DNA: TGTGCCAGCAGCTTGGGAAGCGGGAGCTTCTCCTACAATGAGCAGTTCTTC

V: TRBV5-4
J: TRBJ2-4
D: TRBD1
size: few
CDR3: CASSLQGDLKNIQYF
DNA: TGTGCCAGCAGCTTGCAGGGGGATCTCAAAAACATTCAGTACTTC

V: TRBV29-1
J: TRBJ1-4
D: .
size: .
CDR3: CSVEGRATNEKLFF
DNA: TGCAGCGTTGAAGGACGGGCAACTAATGAAAAACTGTTTTTT

V: TRBV4-2
J: TRBJ2-7
D: TRBD2
size: few
CDR3: CASSQGTGGGSYEQYF
DNA: TGTGCCAGCAGCCAGGGAACGGGGGGGGGCTCCTACGAGCAGTACTTC

V: TRBV2
J: TRBJ1-4
D: .
size: .
CDR3: CASSARQGEKLFF
DNA: TGTGCCAGCAGCGCCCGGCAGGGGGAAAAACTGTTTTTT

V: TRBV7-2
J: TRBJ2-2
D: TRBD2
size: few
CDR3: CASSLGTRGTGELFF
DNA: TGTGCCAGCAGCTTGGGGACTAGGGGTACCGGGGAGCTGTTTTTT

V: TRBV7-2
J: TRBJ2-1
D: TRBD1
size: .
CDR3: CASSLRQGAIRGQFF
DNA: TGTGCCAGCAGCTTAAGACAGGGGGCGATCCGCGGGCAGTTCTTC

V: TRBV27
J: TRBJ2-3
D: .
size: .
CDR3: CASARGSTDTQYF
DNA: TGTGCCAGCGCCCGGGGAAGCACAGATACGCAGTATTTT

V: TRBV28
J: TRBJ1-2
D: TRBD1
size: .
CDR3: CASSLPGQGGYGYTF
DNA: TGTGCCAGCAGTTTACCGGGACAGGGAGGCTATGGCTACACCTTC

V: TRBV7-8
J: TRBJ2-1
D: .
size: .
CDR3: CASSLGPVSSYNEQFF
DNA: TGTGCCAGCAGCTTAGGTCCGGTTAGCTCCTACAATGAGCAGTTCTTC

V: TRBV6-6
J: TRBJ1-2
D: TRBD1
size: .
CDR3: CASSYLTGGSYGYTF
DNA: TGTGCCAGCAGTTACCTAACAGGGGGTAGCTATGGCTACACCTTC

V: TRBV7-9
J: TRBJ2-7
D: .
size: once
CDR3: CASSLTGSSYEQYF
DNA: TGTGCCAGCAGCCTGACAGGATCCAGCTACGAGCAGTACTTC

V: TRBV5-6
J: TRBJ1-5
D: .
size: .
CDR3: CASSLAGEGFQPQHF
DNA: TGTGCCAGCAGCTTGGCCGGGGAGGGGTTTCAGCCCCAGCATTTT

V: TRBV9
J: TRBJ2-4
D: TRBD2
size: .
CDR3: CASSVGAAGGANIQYF
DNA: TGTGCCAGCAGCGTGGGAGCTGCGGGGGGAGCAAACATTCAGTACTTC

V: TRBV5-5
J: TRBJ2-7
D: TRBD2
size: .
CDR3: CASSLERLAGGREQYF
DNA: TGTGCCAGCAGCTTGGAGCGGCTAGCGGGGGGGCGCGAGCAGTACTTC

V: TRBV5-1
J: TRBJ1-5
D: TRBD1
size: .
CDR3: CASSFTGGIRAQHF
DNA: TGCGCCAGCAGCTTCACAGGGGGAATCAGGGCCCAGCATTTT

V: TRBV18
J: TRBJ2-3
D: .
size: .
CDR3: CASSPQGGTSTDTQYF
DNA: TGTGCCAGCTCACCCCAGGGGGGTACTAGCACAGATACGCAGTATTTT

V: TRBV30
J: TRBJ2-6
D: .
size: .
CDR3: CAWSGATSSSGANVLTF
DNA: TGTGCCTGGAGTGGGGCGACAAGCAGCTCTGGGGCCAACGTCCTGACTTTC

V: TRBV5-4
J: TRBJ2-1
D: .
size: .
CDR3: CASSLGGGMVDEQFF
DNA: TGTGCCAGCAGCCTAGGGGGCGGGATGGTAGATGAGCAGTTCTTC

V: TRBV6-1
J: TRBJ1-5
D: .
size: .
CDR3: CASSEVYSVAGGNSNQPQHF
DNA: TGTGCCAGCAGTGAAGTGTATTCGGTAGCAGGAGGGAATAGCAATCAGCCCCAGCATTTT

V: TRBV28
J: TRBJ2-1
D: .
size: .
CDR3: CASSVAGKSGFF
DNA: TGTGCCAGCAGTGTCGCGGGGAAGAGTGGGTTCTTC

V: TRBV25-1
J: TRBJ1-1
D: .
size: .
CDR3: CASSEHGGSTEAFF
DNA: TGTGCCAGCAGTGAACACGGGGGAAGCACTGAAGCTTTCTTT

V: TRBV2
J: TRBJ2-7
D: TRBD1
size: .
CDR3: CASSEALGTGRDEQYF
DNA: TGTGCCAGCAGTGAAGCGCTCGGGACAGGGAGGGACGAGCAGTACTTC

V: TRBV10-3
J: TRBJ2-2
D: .
size: .
CDR3: CAISPRAENTGELFF
DNA: TGTGCCATCAGCCCGAGGGCAGAGAACACCGGGGAGCTGTTTTTT

V: TRBV6-1
J: TRBJ1-5
D: .
size: .
CDR3: CASSPDSFSNQPQHF
DNA: TGTGCCAGCAGCCCGGACAGCTTTAGCAATCAGCCCCAGCATTTT

V: TRBV2
J: TRBJ1-6
D: .
size: .
CDR3: CASSEYLGASSPLHF
DNA: TGTGCCAGCAGTGAATATTTGGGGGCAAGTTCACCCCTCCACTTT

V: TRBV7-2
J: TRBJ1-2
D: .
size: .
CDR3: CASSLLGGQPVGYTF
DNA: TGTGCCAGCAGCTTGTTAGGCGGGCAGCCCGTCGGCTACACCTTC

V: TRBV25-1
J: TRBJ2-7
D: .
size: .
CDR3: CASMSRGQHEQYF
DNA: TGTGCCAGCATGAGTAGGGGTCAGCACGAGCAGTACTTC

V: TRBV19
J: TRBJ2-3
D: .
size: .
CDR3: CASSMAGRATDTQYF
DNA: TGTGCCAGTAGTATGGCGGGACGGGCAACAGATACGCAGTATTTT

V: TRBV27
J: TRBJ1-4
D: TRBD1
size: few
CDR3: CASSLSTGGEKLFF
DNA: TGTGCCAGCAGTTTATCGACAGGGGGGGAAAAACTGTTTTTT

V: TRBV18
J: TRBJ2-1
D: .
size: few
CDR3: CASSPPSSSYNEQFF
DNA: TGTGCCAGCTCACCACCGTCTAGCTCCTACAATGAGCAGTTCTTC

V: TRBV5-1
J: TRBJ2-7
D: TRBD2
size: .
CDR3: CASSWGAGGPTEQYF
DNA: TGCGCCAGCAGCTGGGGGGCGGGGGGGCCTACCGAGCAGTACTTC

V: TRBV19
J: TRBJ1-5
D: .
size: .
CDR3: CASSMGGASGQPQHF
DNA: TGTGCCAGTAGTATGGGGGGGGCGAGTGGACAGCCCCAGCATTTT

V: TRBV5-1
J: TRBJ2-3
D: TRBD2
size: .
CDR3: CASSRVAGEGDTQYF
DNA: TGCGCCAGCAGCAGAGTAGCGGGAGAGGGGGATACGCAGTATTTT

V: TRBV11-2
J: TRBJ1-1
D: .
size: .
CDR3: CASSLVPGATEAFF
DNA: TGTGCCAGCAGCTTAGTCCCGGGTGCCACTGAAGCTTTCTTT

V: TRBV6-1
J: TRBJ2-7
D: .
size: .
CDR3: CASSEGAEGSEQYF
DNA: TGTGCCAGCAGTGAAGGGGCAGAGGGCTCGGAGCAGTACTTC

V: TRBV7-2
J: TRBJ2-7
D: .
size: .
CDR3: CASSSLYEQYF
DNA: TGTGCCAGCAGCTCCCTTTACGAGCAGTACTTC

V: TRBV6-5
J: TRBJ1-4
D: .
size: .
CDR3: CASRPGLGGKLFF
DNA: TGTGCCAGCAGGCCGGGACTTGGGGGAAAACTGTTTTTT

V: TRBV5-1
J: TRBJ1-4
D: TRBD1
size: .
CDR3: CASSAGQGNEKLFF
DNA: TGCGCCAGCAGCGCAGGACAGGGAAATGAAAAACTGTTTTTT

V: TRBV28
J: TRBJ1-4
D: .
size: .
CDR3: CASIAGATNEKLFF
DNA: TGTGCCTCCATTGCGGGGGCAACTAATGAAAAACTGTTTTTT

V: TRBV5-5
J: TRBJ1-4
D: .
size: .
CDR3: CASSGLQVANEKLFF
DNA: TGTGCCAGCAGCGGATTACAGGTGGCGAATGAAAAACTGTTTTTT

V: TRBV2
J: TRBJ2-7
D: TRBD1
size: .
CDR3: CASNRDRGSYEQYF
DNA: TGTGCCAGCAACAGGGACAGGGGCTCCTACGAGCAGTACTTC

V: TRBV14
J: TRBJ2-1
D: TRBD2
size: .
CDR3: CASSLIAGGLANEQFF
DNA: TGTGCCAGCAGCCTAATAGCGGGAGGGCTTGCGAATGAGCAGTTCTTC

V: TRBV21-1
J: TRBJ2-5
D: .
size: .
CDR3: CASSKEEQETQYF
DNA: TGTGCCAGCAGCAAAGAAGAGCAAGAGACCCAGTACTTC

V: TRBV15
J: TRBJ1-1
D: .
size: .
CDR3: CATSRGSRTEAFF
DNA: TGTGCCACCAGCAGAGGGAGTAGGACTGAAGCTTTCTTT

V: TRBV5-1
J: TRBJ2-6
D: .
size: once
CDR3: CASSLMSPGVAGANVLTF
DNA: TGCGCCAGCAGCTTAATGTCTCCCGGGGTGGCCGGGGCCAACGTCCTGACTTTC

V: TRBV5-6
J: TRBJ2-2
D: TRBD2
size: .
CDR3: CASSIRLAAGELFF
DNA: TGTGCCAGCAGTATCCGACTAGCAGCCGGGGAGCTGTTTTTT

V: TRBV27
J: TRBJ2-7
D: TRBD1
size: .
CDR3: CASSSPGTGSYEQYF
DNA: TGTGCCAGCAGTTCACCGGGGACAGGGTCCTACGAGCAGTACTTC

V: TRBV4-1
J: TRBJ2-3
D: .
size: once
CDR3: CASSQASDADTQYF
DNA: TGCGCCAGCAGCCAAGCTAGCGACGCAGATACGCAGTATTTT

V: TRBV28
J: TRBJ1-1
D: .
size: .
CDR3: CASSPRTANTEAFF
DNA: TGTGCCAGCAGTCCTCGGACAGCGAACACTGAAGCTTTCTTT

V: TRBV6-5
J: TRBJ2-1
D: .
size: many
CDR3: CASSYSGWANNEQFF
DNA: TGTGCCAGCAGTTACTCGGGCTGGGCAAACAATGAGCAGTTCTTC

V: TRBV19
J: TRBJ1-1
D: .
size: .
CDR3: CASLTLNTEAFF
DNA: TGTGCCAGCTTAACACTGAACACTGAAGCTTTCTTT

V: TRBV18
J: TRBJ1-4
D: TRBD1
size: .
CDR3: CASSPDRDEKLFF
DNA: TGTGCCAGCTCACCGGACAGGGATGAAAAACTGTTTTTT

V: TRBV5-8
J: TRBJ2-5
D: TRBD1
size: .
CDR3: CASSLGDRGVETQYF
DNA: TGTGCCAGCAGCTTGGGGGACAGGGGAGTGGAGACCCAGTACTTC

V: TRBV7-4
J: TRBJ2-2
D: .
size: .
CDR3: CASSSRSAGVSGELFF
DNA: TGTGCCAGCAGCTCCCGTAGCGCAGGGGTTTCCGGGGAGCTGTTTTTT

V: TRBV7-3
J: TRBJ2-2
D: TRBD1
size: .
CDR3: CASSPRTGIGPGELFF
DNA: TGTGCCAGCAGCCCTAGGACAGGGATTGGTCCCGGGGAGCTGTTTTTT

V: TRBV29-1
J: TRBJ1-1
D: TRBD1
size: .
CDR3: CSVVRDRGGTEAFF
DNA: TGCAGCGTAGTCCGGGACAGGGGGGGCACTGAAGCTTTCTTT